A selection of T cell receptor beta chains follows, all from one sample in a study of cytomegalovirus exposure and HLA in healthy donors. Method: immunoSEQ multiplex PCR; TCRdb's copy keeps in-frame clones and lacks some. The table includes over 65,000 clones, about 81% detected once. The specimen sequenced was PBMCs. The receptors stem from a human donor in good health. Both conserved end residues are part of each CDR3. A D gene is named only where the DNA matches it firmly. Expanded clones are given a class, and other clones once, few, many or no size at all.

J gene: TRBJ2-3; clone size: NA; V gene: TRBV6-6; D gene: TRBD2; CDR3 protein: CASRYGTTHTDTQYF; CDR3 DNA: TGTGCCAGCAGATACGGGACTACCCACACAGATACGCAGTATTTT
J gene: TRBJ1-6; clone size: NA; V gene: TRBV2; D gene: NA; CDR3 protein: CASSLIVDRSLPLHF; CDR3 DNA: TGTGCCAGCAGTCTGATTGTTGACAGGTCTTTGCCCCTCCACTTT
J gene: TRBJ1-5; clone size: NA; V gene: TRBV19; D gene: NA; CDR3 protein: CASRGYSNQPQHF; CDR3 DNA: TGTGCCAGTCGAGGGTATAGCAATCAGCCCCAGCATTTT
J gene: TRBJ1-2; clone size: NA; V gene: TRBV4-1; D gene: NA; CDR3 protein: CASSQEGIGRGYTF; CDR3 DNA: TGCGCCAGCAGCCAAGAGGGGATAGGGAGGGGCTACACCTTC
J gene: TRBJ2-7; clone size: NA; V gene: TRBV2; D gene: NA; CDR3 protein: CASSEQGYEQYF; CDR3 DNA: TGTGCCAGCAGTGAGCAGGGGTACGAGCAGTACTTC
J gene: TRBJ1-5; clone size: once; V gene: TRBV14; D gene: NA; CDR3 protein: CASSQGLNQPQHF; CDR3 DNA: TGTGCCAGCAGCCAAGGACTGAATCAGCCCCAGCATTTT
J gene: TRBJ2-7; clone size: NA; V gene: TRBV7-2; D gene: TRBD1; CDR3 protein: CASSAQTGVYNEQYF; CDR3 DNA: TGTGCCAGCAGCGCGCAGACAGGGGTTTACAACGAGCAGTACTTC
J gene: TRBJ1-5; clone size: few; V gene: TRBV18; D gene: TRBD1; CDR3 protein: CASSPPGGSNQPQHF; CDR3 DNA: TGTGCCAGCTCACCACCAGGGGGCAGCAATCAGCCCCAGCATTTT
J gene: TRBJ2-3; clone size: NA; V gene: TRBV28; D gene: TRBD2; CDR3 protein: CASSFIGLAGSGDTQYF; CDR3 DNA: TGTGCCAGCAGTTTTATAGGACTAGCAGGTTCTGGAGATACGCAGTATTTT
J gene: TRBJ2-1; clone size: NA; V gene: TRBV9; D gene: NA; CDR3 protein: CASSEAGAIYNEQFF; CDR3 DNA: TGTGCCAGCAGCGAGGCAGGGGCAATATACAATGAGCAGTTCTTC
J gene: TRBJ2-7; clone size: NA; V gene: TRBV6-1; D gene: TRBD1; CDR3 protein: CASKPTGGEHEQYF; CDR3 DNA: TGTGCCAGCAAACCTACAGGGGGCGAGCACGAGCAGTACTTC
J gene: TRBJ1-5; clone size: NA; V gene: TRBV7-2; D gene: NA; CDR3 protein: CASSFGTPSNQPQHF; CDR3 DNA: TGTGCCAGCAGCTTTGGGACACCTAGCAATCAGCCCCAGCATTTT
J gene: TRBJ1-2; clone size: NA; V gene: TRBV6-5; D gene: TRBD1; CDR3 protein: CASSRQGYGYPF; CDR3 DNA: TGTGCCAGCAGTCGACAGGGCTATGGCTACCCCTTC
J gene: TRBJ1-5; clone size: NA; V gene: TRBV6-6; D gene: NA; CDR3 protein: CASSWGQRNQPQHF; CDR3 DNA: TGTGCCAGCAGTTGGGGACAACGCAATCAGCCCCAGCATTTT
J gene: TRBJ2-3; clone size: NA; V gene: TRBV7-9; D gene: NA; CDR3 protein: CASSSYRENTDTQYF; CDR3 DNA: TGTGCCAGCAGCTCCTACAGGGAAAACACAGATACGCAGTATTTT
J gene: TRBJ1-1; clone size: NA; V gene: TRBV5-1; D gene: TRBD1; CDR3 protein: CASSWTGPNTEAFF; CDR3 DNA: TGCGCCAGCAGCTGGACAGGTCCGAACACTGAAGCTTTCTTT
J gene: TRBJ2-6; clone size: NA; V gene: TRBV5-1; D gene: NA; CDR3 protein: CASSGGQLASSGANVLTF; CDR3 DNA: TGCGCCAGCAGCGGAGGACAGCTTGCGAGCTCTGGGGCCAACGTCCTGACTTTC
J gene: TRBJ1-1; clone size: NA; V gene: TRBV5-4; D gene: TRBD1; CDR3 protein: CASSLVVRGRPEAFF; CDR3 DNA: TGTGCCAGCAGCCTAGTGGTTAGGGGGCGGCCTGAAGCTTTCTTT
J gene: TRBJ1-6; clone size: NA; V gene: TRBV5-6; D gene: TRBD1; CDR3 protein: CASSSGTGFGPLHF; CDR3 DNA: TGTGCCAGCAGCTCCGGGACAGGGTTCGGACCCCTCCACTTT
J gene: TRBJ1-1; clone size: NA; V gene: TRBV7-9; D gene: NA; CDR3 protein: CASSSTGGATEAFF; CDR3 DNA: TGTGCCAGCAGCTCCACCGGGGGGGCCACTGAAGCTTTCTTT
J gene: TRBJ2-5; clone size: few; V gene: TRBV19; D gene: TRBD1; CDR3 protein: CASSFGQGGGQYF; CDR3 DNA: TGTGCCAGTAGTTTCGGACAGGGCGGAGGCCAGTACTTC
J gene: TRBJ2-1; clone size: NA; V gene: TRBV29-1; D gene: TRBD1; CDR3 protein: CSGDRGQDEQFF; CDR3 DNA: TGCAGCGGGGACAGGGGGCAGGATGAGCAGTTCTTC
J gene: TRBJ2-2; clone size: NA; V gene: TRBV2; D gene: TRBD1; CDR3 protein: CASRTGGPGELFF; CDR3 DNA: TGTGCCAGCCGGACAGGGGGCCCCGGGGAGCTGTTTTTT
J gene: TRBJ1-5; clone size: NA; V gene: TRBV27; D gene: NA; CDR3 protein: CASKLTQGRNQPQHF; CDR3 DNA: TGTGCCAGCAAACTAACTCAGGGTCGCAATCAGCCCCAGCATTTT
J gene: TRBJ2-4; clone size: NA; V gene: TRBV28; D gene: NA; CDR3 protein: CASSSAGSPAKNIQYF; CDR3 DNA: TGTGCCAGCAGTTCGGCAGGGTCCCCAGCCAAAAACATTCAGTACTTC
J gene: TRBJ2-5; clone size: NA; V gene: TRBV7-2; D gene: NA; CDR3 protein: CASSSRGAVGTQYF; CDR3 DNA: TGTGCCAGCAGCTCCCGTGGGGCGGTTGGGACCCAGTACTTC
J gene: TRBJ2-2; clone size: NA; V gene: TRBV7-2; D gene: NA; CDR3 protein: CASSIGHPNTGELFF; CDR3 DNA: TGTGCCAGCAGCATTGGACACCCGAACACCGGGGAGCTGTTTTTT
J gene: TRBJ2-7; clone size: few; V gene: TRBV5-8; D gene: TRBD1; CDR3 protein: CASSGRTGYYEQYF; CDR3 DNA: TGTGCCAGCAGCGGACGGACAGGCTACTACGAGCAGTACTTC
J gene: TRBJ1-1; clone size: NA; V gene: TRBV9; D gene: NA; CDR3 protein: CASSAWASTGENTEAFF; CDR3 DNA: TGTGCCAGCAGCGCGTGGGCCTCCACGGGGGAGAACACTGAAGCTTTCTTT
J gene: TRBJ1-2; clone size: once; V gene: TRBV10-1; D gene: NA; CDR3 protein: CASSITPNYGYTF; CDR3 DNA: TGCGCCAGCTCTATTACCCCTAACTATGGCTACACCTTC
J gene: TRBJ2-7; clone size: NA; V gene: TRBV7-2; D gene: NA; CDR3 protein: CASSLGTPLSDWYEQYF; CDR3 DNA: TGTGCCAGCAGCTTAGGGACCCCCCTCTCGGACTGGTACGAGCAGTACTTC
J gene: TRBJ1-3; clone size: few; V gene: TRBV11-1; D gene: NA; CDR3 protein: CASSLAPTGRTGNTIYF; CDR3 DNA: TGTGCCAGCAGCTTAGCGCCGACAGGACGTACTGGAAACACCATATATTTT
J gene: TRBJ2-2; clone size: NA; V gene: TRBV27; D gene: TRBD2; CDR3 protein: CASSSNLAGVPGGELFF; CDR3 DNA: TGTGCCAGCAGTTCGAATCTAGCGGGGGTACCCGGCGGGGAGCTGTTTTTT
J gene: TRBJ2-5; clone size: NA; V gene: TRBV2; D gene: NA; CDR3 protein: CASSILQETQYF; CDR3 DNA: TGTGCCAGCAGTATACTCCAAGAGACCCAGTACTTC
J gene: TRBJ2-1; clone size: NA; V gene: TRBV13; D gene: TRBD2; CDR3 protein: CASSPPGGTYNEQFF; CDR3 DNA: TGTGCCAGCAGCCCCCCCGGGGGGACCTACAATGAGCAGTTCTTC
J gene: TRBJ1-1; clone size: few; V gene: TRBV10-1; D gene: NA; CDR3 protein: CASSEGQRNTEAFF; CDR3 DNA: TGCGCCAGCAGTGAGGGACAGAGGAACACTGAAGCTTTCTTT
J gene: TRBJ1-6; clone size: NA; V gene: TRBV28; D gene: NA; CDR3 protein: CASSLSGSNSPLHF; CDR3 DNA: TGTGCCAGCAGTTTATCAGGGTCCAATTCACCCCTCCACTTT
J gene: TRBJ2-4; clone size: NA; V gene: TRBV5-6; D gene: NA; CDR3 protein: CASSLEQVQYF; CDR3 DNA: TGTGCCAGCAGCTTGGAACAAGTTCAGTACTTC
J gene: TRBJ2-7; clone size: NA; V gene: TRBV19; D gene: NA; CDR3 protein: CASSPALTVYEQYF; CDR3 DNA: TGTGCCAGTAGTCCCGCCCTAACCGTCTACGAGCAGTACTTC
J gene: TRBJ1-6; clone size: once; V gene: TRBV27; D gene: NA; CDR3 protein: CASSLRLQKRRSSYNSPLHF; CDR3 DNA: TGTGCCAGCAGTTTACGGTTACAGAAGCGGAGGAGCTCCTATAATTCACCCCTCCACTTT
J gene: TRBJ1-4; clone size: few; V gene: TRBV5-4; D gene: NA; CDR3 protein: CASSKQGTNEKLFF; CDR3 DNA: TGTGCCAGCAGCAAACAGGGAACTAATGAAAAACTGTTTTTT
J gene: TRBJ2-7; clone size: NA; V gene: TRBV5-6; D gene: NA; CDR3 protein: CATRVGLHLGEQYF; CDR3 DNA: TGTGCCACCAGGGTTGGCCTCCACCTAGGCGAGCAGTACTTC
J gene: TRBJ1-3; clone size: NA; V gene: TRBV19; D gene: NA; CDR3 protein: CASSIGRSGTGNTIYF; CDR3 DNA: TGTGCCAGTAGTATAGGGAGATCCGGGACTGGAAACACCATATATTTT
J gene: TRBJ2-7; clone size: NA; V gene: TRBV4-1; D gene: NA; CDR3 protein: CASSHRTEGVYEQYF; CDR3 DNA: TGCGCCAGCAGCCACAGGACAGAAGGGGTATACGAGCAGTACTTC
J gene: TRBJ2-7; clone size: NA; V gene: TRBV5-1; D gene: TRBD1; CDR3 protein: CASSPPRGQGYEQYF; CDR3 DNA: TGCGCCAGCAGCCCGCCGAGGGGACAGGGATACGAGCAGTACTTC
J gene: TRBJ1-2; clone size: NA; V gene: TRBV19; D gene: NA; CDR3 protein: CASSPPGNNYGYTF; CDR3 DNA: TGTGCCAGTAGTCCCCCAGGAAATAACTATGGCTACACCTTC
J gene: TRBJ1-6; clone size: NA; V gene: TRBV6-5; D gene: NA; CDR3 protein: CASSPDRNPNSPLHF; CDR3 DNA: TGTGCCAGCAGTCCAGACAGGAATCCCAATTCACCCCTCCACTTT
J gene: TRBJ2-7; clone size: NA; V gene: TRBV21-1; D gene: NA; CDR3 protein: CASSPGGPGLSYYEQYF; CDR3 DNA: TGTGCCAGCAGCCCTGGAGGGCCCGGGTTATCCTATTACGAGCAGTACTTC
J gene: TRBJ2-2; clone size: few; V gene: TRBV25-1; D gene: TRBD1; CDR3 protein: CASTGQGTGELFF; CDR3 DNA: TGTGCCAGCACCGGACAGGGCACCGGGGAGCTGTTTTTT
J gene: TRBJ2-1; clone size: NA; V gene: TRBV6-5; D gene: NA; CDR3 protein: CASRDELGAYNEQFF; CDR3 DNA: TGTGCCAGCAGAGACGAATTGGGAGCCTACAATGAGCAGTTCTTC